This T cell receptor (beta chain) was obtained from a study of blood T cells in healthy people across ages. CDR3 length equals 13 residues. Trimming pared 3 bases from V and 9 bases from J, leaving 12 bases between. Per the germline V gene, CDR1 is SNHLY and CDR2 is FYNNEI. Individuals who donated were healthy Caucasians from Russia aged 6 to 90. Comments on this clonotype: What it binds is unknown.

For the second PCR, which ran for 7 to 11 cycles, a sample-barcoded 5' primer and a J-beta primer mix were used. Each cDNA molecule, via a template-switch adaptor with 12 random nucleotides, was tagged. All samples yielded 3 million or more CDR3-containing paired-end reads. TCRdb independently ran MiXCR on the 5' RACE reads; one entry per CDR3 protein. The sample carries some 560,000 distinct CDR3 sequences, about 28% recorded once. Points from the study as a whole: Diversity was estimated from one million T cells, and these estimates were considered underestimates.

Another study also made use of these data, one on T cells of mothers and their children.

The V and J genes are TRBV2 and TRBJ2-1, with D possibly called TRBD1 or TRBD2 (5 bases each). The source material was blood. The sequence came from a boy younger than 10 in good health. Written as DNA, the CDR3 is TGTGCCAGCAGTGATAGGGGCGAGGGTGAGCAGTTCTTC. This gives the protein CASSDRGEGEQFF.